Included here is one TCR beta chain sequence, with context. The sample belongs to a study of control samples from healthy donors and cancer patients. Germline lookup yields CDR1 SGHNT and CDR2 YYREEE (reference sequence). The CDR3 covers 15 residues. Trimming took 6 bases from V and 0 from J, leaving 15 bases between them. Sequencing was performed with immunoSEQ multiplex PCR; in TCRdb, only in-frame clones are kept and a portion is missing. The sample contains about 150,000 clones, approximately 93% of which appear only once. The chain recombines TRBV5-4 with TRBJ1-2, with a tentative D call TRBD1 (5 bases). The sample taken for sequencing was blood. The TCR originated in a man aged 35 to 55 in good health. The CDR3 loop reads CASIGGGIPNYGYTF. CDR3 nucleotide sequence: TGTGCCAGCATCGGGGGAGGGATACCTAACTATGGCTACACCTTC.